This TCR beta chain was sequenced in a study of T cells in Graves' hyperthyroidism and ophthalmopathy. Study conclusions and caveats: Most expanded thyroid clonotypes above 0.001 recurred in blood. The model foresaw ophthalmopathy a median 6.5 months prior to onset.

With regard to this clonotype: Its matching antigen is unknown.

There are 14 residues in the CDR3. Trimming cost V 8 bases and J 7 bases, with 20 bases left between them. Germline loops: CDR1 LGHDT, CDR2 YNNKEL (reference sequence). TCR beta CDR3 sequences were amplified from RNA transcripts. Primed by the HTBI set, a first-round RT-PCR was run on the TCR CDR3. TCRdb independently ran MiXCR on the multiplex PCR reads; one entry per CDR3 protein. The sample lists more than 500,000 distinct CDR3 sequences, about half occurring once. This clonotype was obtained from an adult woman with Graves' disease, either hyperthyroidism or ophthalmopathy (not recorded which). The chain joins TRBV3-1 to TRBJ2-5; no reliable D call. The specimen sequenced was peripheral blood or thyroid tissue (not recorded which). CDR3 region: CASSRETLVGTQYF. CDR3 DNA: TGTGCCAGCTCTCGAGAGACCCTTGTCGGGACCCAGTACTTC.